Included here is one TCR beta chain sequence, with context. The V gene's germline CDR1 is LGHDT and CDR2 YNNKEL (reference sequence). V gave up 4 bases and J gave up 4 bases, with 13 bases separating them. The CDR3 has 14 residues. The sample comes from a study of blood T cell repertoires in COVID-19. Overall study context: T cells, B-cell-depleted T cells, or PBMCs provided the cDNA or gDNA that served as material.

In the original processing: Estimated nucleated cell counts came from reference gene primer amplification. Sequenced by immunoSEQ multiplex PCR; TCRdb stores in-frame clones only, minus some. V, J and clone size are taken as reported in that table, and D and trimming were inferred from the DNA itself. The data contain some 150,000 clones, approximately 87% of them singletons. The sequenced material came from peripheral blood. The receptor was isolated from a woman in her thirties or forties with acute or convalescent COVID-19. The J gene is TRBJ1-1, the V gene TRBV3-1 (or the pseudogene TRBV3-2); D might be TRBD1 (5 bases). The CDR3 nucleotides read TGTGCCAGCAGCCTCGGGGGGTATGGCACTGAAGCTTTCTTT. Translation: CASSLGGYGTEAFF.